This is a list of T cell receptor beta chains from one sample in a study of OX40 agonist ivuxolimab in advanced cancers. TCRdb's copy holds only in-frame clones and misses some; the assay was immunoSEQ multiplex PCR. The table records tens of thousands of clones, approximately 93% of them present only once. The sample was CD4+ or CD8+ T cells sorted from blood, taken in a trial of the OX40 agonist ivuxolimab. Every receptor here comes from an adult with an advanced solid tumor such as melanoma, head and neck, liver or kidney cancer. Each CDR3 is given without its conserved first and last residue.

v_gene | CDR3aa
TRBV15 | ATSRQGSGNTIY
TRBV19 | ASSGPDPLGEQRFNYGYT
TRBV11-2 | ASSTGTSGWVGETQY
TRBV7-2 | ASSPRVMNTEAF
TRBV7-6 | ASSPGTSGRVLSYEQY
TRBV29-1 | SVAGGQGGSSYEQY
TRBV9 | ASSVEGGELF
TRBV11-2 | ASSSYYGYT
TRBV30 | AWGYWSGYGYT
TRBV5-6 | ASSLQGTSYEQY
TRBV27 | ASSARTDTQY
TRBV7-8 | ASTLGLAGVSDTQY
TRBV4-3 | ASSPGHSNYGYT
TRBV10-2 | ASSNPTGADYEQY
TRBV4-1 | ASSQDRGDHQPQH
TRBV7-9 | ASREPPGANVLT
TRBV9 | ASSVEPTFTGELF
TRBV7-9 | ASSPDLAGADNEQF
TRBV5-1 | ASSLYRTLVDGYT
TRBV9 | ASSGPGLNEQF
TRBV7-2 | ASTPEGGTAYEQY
TRBV4-3 | ASSQDPPPGGRFSGNTIY
TRBV27 | ASIESGRVHTGELF
TRBV4-2 | ASSQSFGEQF
TRBV7-6 | ASSSSGTGDYGYT
TRBV10-3 | AISEVLAGASDTQY
TRBV10-3 | AISESGGRYGYT
TRBV15 | ATRLRGTSTDTQY
TRBV27 | ASKPGWSSGANVLT
TRBV7-9 | ASSSRLAGGAGELF
TRBV11-2 | ASSLGQIYNEQF
TRBV29-1 | SVETSGGHEQY
TRBV11-2 | ASSLGSHYEQY
TRBV5-4 | ASSLAGTVVSYEQY
TRBV4-3 | ASSQDSGSYNEQF
TRBV28 | ASSLLRGKQF
TRBV25-1 | ASSKTGGLWNEQF
TRBV9 | ASSVDSNYGYT
TRBV9 | ASSVGLVSYEQY
TRBV18 | ASSPPGQLSYNEQF